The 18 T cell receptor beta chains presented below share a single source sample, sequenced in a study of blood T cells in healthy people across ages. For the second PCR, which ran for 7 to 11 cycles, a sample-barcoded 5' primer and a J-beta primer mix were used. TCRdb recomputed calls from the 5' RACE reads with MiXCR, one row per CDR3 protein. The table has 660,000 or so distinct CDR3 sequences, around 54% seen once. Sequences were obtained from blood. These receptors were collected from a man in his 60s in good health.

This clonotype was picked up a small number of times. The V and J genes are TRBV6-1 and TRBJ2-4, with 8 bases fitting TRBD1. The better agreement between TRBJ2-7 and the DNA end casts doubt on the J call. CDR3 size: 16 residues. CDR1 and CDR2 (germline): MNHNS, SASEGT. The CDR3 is CASSEGGTGVFYEQYF. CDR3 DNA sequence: TGTGCCAGCAGTGAAGGGGGGACAGGCGTATTCTACGAGCAGTACTTC.

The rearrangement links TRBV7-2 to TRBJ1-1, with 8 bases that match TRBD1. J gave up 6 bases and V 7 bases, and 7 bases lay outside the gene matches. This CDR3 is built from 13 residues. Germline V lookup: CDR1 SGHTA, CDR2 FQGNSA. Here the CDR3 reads CASTFSDRAEAFF. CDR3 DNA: TGTGCCAGCACCTTCTCGGACAGGGCTGAAGCTTTCTTT.

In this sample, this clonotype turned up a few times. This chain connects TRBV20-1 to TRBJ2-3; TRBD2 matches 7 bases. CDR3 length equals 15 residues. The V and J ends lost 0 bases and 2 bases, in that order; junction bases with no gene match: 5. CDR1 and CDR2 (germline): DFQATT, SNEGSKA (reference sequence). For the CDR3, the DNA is TGCAGTGCTAGAGAGGCACTAGCGAACACAGATACGCAGTATTTT. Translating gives CSAREALANTDTQYF.

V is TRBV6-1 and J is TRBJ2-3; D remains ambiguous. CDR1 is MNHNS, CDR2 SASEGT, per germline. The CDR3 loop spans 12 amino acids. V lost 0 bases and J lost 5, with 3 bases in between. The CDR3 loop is CASSEAEDTQYF. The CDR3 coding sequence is TGTGCCAGCAGTGAAGCGGAAGATACGCAGTATTTT.

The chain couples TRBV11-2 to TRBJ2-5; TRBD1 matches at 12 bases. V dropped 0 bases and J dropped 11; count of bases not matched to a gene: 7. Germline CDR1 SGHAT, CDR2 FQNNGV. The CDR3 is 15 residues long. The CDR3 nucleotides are TGTGCCAGCAGCTTAGAGGGACAGGGGGCGAAAGAGCAGTACTTC. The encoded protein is CASSLEGQGAKEQYF.

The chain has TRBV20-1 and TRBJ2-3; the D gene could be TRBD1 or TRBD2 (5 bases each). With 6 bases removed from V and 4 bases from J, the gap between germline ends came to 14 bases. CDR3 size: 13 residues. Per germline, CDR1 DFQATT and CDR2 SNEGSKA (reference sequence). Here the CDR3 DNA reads TGCAGTGCCCCTGCTGGGGGACCAGATACGCAGTATTTT. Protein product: CSAPAGGPDTQYF.

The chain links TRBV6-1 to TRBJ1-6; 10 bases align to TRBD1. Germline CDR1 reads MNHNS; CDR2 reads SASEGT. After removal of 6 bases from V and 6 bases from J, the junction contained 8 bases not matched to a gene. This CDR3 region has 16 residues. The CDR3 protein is CASRGTGAIINSPLHF. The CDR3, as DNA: TGTGCCAGCAGGGGGACAGGGGCGATTATTAATTCACCCCTCCACTTT.

The CDR3 nucleotides read TGCGCCAGCAGCACAATACAGACCGGGGAGCTGTTTTTT. It specifies CASSTIQTGELFF. This chain connects TRBV4-1 to TRBJ2-2; D gene uncertain. Trimming left V 5 bases short and J 5 bases short, with 9 bases between. From germline, CDR1 is MGHRA and CDR2 YSYEKL. The CDR3 contains 13 residues.

The CDR3 coding sequence is TGTGCCAGCAGTTCCGATTCTGGGGCCAACGTCCTGACTTTC. Residues: CASSSDSGANVLTF. The chain recombines TRBV12-3 or TRBV12-4 with TRBJ2-6; D remains ambiguous. V gave up 4 bases and J gave up 1 base, with 5 bases separating them. The CDR3 is 14 residues long.

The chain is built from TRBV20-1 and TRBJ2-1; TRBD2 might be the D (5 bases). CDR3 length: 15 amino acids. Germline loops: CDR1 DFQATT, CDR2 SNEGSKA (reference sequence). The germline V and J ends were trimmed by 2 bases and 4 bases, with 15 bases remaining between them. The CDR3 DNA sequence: TGCAGTGCTAGATTGGCGGCTAGCCCGTACAATGAGCAGTTCTTC. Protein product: CSARLAASPYNEQFF.

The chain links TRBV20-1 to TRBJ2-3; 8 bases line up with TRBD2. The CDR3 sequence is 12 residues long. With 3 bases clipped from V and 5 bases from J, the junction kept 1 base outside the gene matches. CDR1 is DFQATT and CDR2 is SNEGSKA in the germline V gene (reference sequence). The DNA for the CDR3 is TGCAGTGCTAGCGGGGGGGGAGATACGCAGTATTTT. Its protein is CSASGGGDTQYF.

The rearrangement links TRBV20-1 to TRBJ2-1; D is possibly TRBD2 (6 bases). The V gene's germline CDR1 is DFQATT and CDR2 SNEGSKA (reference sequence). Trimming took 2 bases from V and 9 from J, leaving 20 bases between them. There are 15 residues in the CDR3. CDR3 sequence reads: CSARWWLASLGEQFF. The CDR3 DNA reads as TGCAGTGCTAGATGGTGGCTAGCGTCCTTGGGTGAGCAGTTCTTC.

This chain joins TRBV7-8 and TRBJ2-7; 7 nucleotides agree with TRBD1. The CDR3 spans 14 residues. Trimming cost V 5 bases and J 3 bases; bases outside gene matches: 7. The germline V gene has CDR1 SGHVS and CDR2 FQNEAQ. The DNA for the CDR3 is TGTGCCAGCAGCGGGGGACGGGACAGCTACGAGCAGTACTTC. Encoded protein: CASSGGRDSYEQYF.

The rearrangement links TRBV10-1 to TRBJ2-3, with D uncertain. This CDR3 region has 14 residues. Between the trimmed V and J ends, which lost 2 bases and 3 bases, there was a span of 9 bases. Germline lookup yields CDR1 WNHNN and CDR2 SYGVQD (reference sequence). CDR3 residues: CASSERALTDTQYF. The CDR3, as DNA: TGCGCCAGCAGTGAGAGGGCTCTAACAGATACGCAGTATTTT.

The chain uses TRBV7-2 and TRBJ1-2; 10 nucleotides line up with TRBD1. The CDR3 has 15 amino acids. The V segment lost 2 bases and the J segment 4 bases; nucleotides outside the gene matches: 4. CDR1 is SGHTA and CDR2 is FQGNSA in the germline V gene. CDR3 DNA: TGTGCCAGCAGCTTAAAGGGACAGGGGTTCTATGGCTACACCTTC. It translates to CASSLKGQGFYGYTF.

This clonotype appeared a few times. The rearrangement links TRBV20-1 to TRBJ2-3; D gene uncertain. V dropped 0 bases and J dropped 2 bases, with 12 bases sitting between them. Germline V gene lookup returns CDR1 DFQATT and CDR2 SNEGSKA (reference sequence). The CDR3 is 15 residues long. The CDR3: CSARDPARYTDTQYF. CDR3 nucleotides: TGCAGTGCTAGAGATCCAGCCCGATACACAGATACGCAGTATTTT.

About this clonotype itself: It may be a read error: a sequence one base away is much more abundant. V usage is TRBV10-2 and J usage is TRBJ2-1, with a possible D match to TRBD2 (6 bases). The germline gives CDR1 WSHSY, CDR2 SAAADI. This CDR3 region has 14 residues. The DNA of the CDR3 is TGCACCAGCAACGGGGCGGGAACAAACAATGAGCAGTTCTTC. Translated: CTSNGAGTNNEQFF.

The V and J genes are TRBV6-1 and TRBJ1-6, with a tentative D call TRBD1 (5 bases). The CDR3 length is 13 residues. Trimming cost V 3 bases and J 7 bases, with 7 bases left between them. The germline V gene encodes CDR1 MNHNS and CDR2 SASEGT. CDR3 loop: CASSDRQNSPLHF. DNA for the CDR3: TGTGCCAGCAGTGATCGACAGAATTCACCCCTCCACTTT.